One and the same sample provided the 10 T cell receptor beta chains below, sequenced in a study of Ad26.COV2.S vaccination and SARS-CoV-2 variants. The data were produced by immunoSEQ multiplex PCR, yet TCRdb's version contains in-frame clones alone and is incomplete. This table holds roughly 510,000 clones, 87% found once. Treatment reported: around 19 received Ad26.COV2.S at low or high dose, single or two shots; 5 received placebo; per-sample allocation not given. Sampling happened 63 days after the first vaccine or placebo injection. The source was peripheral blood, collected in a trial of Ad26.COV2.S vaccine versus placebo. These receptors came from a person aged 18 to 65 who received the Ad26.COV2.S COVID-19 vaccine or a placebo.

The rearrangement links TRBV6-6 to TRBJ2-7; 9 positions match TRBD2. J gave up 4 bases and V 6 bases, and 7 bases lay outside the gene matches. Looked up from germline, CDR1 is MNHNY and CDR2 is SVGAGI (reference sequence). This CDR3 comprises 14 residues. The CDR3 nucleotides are TGTGCCAGCAGCAACCCTAGCGGGGAGTACGAGCAGTACTTC. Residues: CASSNPSGEYEQYF.

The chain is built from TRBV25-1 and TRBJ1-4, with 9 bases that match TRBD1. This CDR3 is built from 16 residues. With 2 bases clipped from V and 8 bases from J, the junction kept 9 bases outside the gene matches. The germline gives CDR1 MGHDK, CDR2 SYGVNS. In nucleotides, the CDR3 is TGTGCCAGCAGTGAAAGGGGGACAGGGATTCGAGAAAAACTGTTTTTT. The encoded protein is CASSERGTGIREKLFF. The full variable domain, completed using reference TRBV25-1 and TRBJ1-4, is EADIYQTPRYLVIGTGKKITLECSQTMGHDKMYWYQQDPGMELHLIHYSYGVNSTEKGDLSSESTVSRIRTEHFPLTLESARPSHTSQYLCASSERGTGIREKLFFGSGTQLSVL.

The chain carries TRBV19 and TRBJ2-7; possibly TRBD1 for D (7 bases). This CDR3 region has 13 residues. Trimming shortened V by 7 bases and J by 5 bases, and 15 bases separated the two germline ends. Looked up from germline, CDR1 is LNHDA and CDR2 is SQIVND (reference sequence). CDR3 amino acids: CASINQGGNEQYF. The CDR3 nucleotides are TGTGCCAGTATCAACCAGGGGGGAAACGAGCAGTACTTC. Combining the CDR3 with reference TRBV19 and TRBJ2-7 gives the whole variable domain DGGITQSPKYLFRKEGQNVTLSCEQNLNHDAMYWYRQDPGQGLRLIYYSQIVNDFQKGDIAEGYSVSREKKESFPLTVTSAQKNPTAFYLCASINQGGNEQYFGPGTRLTVT.

The CDR3 sequence: CASSLAGGNGYTF. The CDR3 bases are TGTGCCAGCAGCTTAGCGGGTGGGAATGGCTACACCTTC. V usage is TRBV7-2 and J usage is TRBJ1-2; D gene ambiguous. From germline, CDR1 is SGHTA and CDR2 FQGNSA. The V gene lost 0 bases and the J gene lost 6 bases, with 8 bases spanning the gap. The CDR3 runs 13 residues. The full variable domain, with the rest looked up from reference TRBV7-2 and TRBJ1-2, is GAGVSQSPSNKVTEKGKDVELRCDPISGHTALYWYRQSLGQGLEFLIYFQGNSAPDKSGLPSDRFSAERTGGSVSTLTIQRTQQEDSAVYLCASSLAGGNGYTFGSGTRLTVV.

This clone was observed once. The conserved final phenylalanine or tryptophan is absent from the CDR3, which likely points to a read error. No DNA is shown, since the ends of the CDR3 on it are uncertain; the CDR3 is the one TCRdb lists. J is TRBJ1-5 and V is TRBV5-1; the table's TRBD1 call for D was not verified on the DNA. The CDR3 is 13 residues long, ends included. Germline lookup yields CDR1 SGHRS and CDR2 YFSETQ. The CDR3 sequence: CASSLWLRTGGGE.

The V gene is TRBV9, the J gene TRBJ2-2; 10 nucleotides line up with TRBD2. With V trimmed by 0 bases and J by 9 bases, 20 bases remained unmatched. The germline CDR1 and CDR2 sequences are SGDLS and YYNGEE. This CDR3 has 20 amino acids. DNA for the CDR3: TGTGCCAGCAGCGTAGGGGCTAGCGGGAGATTCTCGTCGGGCGCCTGGGAGCTGTTTTTT. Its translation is CASSVGASGRFSSGAWELFF. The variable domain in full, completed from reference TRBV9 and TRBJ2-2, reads DSGVTQTPKHLITATGQRVTLRCSPRSGDLSVYWYQQSLDQGLQFLIQYYNGEERAKGNILERFSAQQFPDLHSELNLSSLELGDSALYFCASSVGASGRFSSGAWELFFGEGSRLTVL.

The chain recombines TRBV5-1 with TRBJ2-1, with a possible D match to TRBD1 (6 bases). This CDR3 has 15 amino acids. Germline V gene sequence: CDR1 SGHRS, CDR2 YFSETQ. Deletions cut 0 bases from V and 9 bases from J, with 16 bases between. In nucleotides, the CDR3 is TGCGCCAGCAGCTTGGGCAACAGGGTTGGGGGTGAGCAGTTCTTC. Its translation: CASSLGNRVGGEQFF.

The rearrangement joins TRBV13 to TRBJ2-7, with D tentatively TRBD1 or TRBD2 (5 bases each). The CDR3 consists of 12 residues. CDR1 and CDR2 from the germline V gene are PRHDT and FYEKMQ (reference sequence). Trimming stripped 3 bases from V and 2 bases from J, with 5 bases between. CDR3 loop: CASSLGAYEQYF. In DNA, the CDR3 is TGTGCCAGCAGCTTGGGGGCCTACGAGCAGTACTTC.

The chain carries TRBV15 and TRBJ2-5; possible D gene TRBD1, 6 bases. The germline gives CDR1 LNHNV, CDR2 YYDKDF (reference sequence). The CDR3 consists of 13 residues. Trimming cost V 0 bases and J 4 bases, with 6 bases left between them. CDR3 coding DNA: TGTGCCACCAGCAGAGAGGGGGCAGAGACCCAGTACTTC. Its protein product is CATSREGAETQYF.

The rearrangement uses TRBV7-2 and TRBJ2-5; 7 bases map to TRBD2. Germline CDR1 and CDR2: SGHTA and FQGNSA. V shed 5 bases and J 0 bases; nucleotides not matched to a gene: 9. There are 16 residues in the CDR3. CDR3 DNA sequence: TGTGCCAGCAGCCGCTGGACTAGTCGGTACCAAGAGACCCAGTACTTC. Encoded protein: CASSRWTSRYQETQYF.